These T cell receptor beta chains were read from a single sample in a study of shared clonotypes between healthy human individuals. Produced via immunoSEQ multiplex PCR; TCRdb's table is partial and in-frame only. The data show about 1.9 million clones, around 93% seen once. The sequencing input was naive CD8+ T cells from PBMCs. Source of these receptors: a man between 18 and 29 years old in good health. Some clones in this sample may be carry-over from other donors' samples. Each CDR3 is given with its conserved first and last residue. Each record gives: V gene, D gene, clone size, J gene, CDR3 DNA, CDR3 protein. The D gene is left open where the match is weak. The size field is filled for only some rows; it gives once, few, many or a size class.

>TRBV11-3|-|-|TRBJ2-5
TGTGCCAGCAGCTTGAGTTTACCCGAGACCCAGTACTTC
CASSLSLPETQYF
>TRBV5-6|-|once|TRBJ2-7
TGTGCCAGCAGCTTGGATAACGAGCAGTACTTC
CASSLDNEQYF
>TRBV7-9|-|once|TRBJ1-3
TGTGCCAGCAGCTTTACAGGACCTTCCGCTGGAAACACCATATATTTT
CASSFTGPSAGNTIYF
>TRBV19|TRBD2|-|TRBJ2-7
TGTGCCAGTAGCCCGACGGGACTAGCGGAGTCCTACGAGCAGTACTTC
CASSPTGLAESYEQYF
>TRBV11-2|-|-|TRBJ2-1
TGTGCCAGCAGCTTAGCTGCGGGCATTAACAATGAGCAGTTCTTC
CASSLAAGINNEQFF
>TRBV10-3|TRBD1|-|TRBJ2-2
TGTGCCATCAGTGAGTCTCCGGGACAGGGCACCGGGGAGCTGTTTTTT
CAISESPGQGTGELFF
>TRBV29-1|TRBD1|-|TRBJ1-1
TGCAGCGTCTGGACAGGGAATGGTGGGGAAGCTTTCTTT
CSVWTGNGGEAFF
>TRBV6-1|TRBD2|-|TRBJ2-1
TGTGCCAGCAGTCCGCCGGCTAGCGGGTACAATGAGCAGTTCTTC
CASSPPASGYNEQFF
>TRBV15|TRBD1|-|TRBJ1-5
TGTGCCACCAGCAGTCGTCTTCCGGGACAGAAGTCAGGACAGCCCCAGCATTTT
CATSSRLPGQKSGQPQHF
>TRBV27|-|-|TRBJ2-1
TGTGCCAGCAGTTTATCCCTAGGTTCCTACAATGAGCAGTTCTTC
CASSLSLGSYNEQFF
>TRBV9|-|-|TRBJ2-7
TGTGCCAGCGCCAAGGCGATTTCCTACGAGCAGTACTTC
CASAKAISYEQYF
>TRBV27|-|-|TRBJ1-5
TGTGCCAGCAGTTTATACGGGGAGTTAGATCAGCCCCAGCATTTT
CASSLYGELDQPQHF
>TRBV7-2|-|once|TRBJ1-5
TGTGCCAGCAGCTTAGCAACGTCAGCATATCAGCCCCAGCATTTT
CASSLATSAYQPQHF
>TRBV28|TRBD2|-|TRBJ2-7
TGTGCCAGCAGTTCCCGCACTCGGACTAGCGGTACCTACGAGCAGTACTTC
CASSSRTRTSGTYEQYF
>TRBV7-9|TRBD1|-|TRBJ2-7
TGTGCCAGCAGCACCCGTCAAAATCCCGGGACAGGGGTTTCGTACGAGCAGTACTTC
CASSTRQNPGTGVSYEQYF
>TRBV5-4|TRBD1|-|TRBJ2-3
TGTGCCAGCAGCTTTCAGTTAAGGACAGGGGGCACAGATACGCAGTATTTT
CASSFQLRTGGTDTQYF
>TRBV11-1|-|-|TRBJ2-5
TGTGCCAGCAGCTTAGGAACTGAGGCTAGGGAGACCCAGTACTTC
CASSLGTEARETQYF
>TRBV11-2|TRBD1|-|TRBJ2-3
TGTGCCAGCAACCGCCGGACAGGGGCAGATACGCAGTATTTT
CASNRRTGADTQYF
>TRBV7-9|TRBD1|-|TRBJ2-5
TGTGCCAGCAGCCCCAGACAACGACAGGGGGTAGAGACCCAGTACTTC
CASSPRQRQGVETQYF
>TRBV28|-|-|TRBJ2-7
TGTGCCAGCAGTCCGGGACGCGACTACGAGCAGTACTTC
CASSPGRDYEQYF
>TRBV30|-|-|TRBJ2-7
TGTGCCTGGATCCGGGCTAGCTCCTCCTACGAGCAGTACTTC
CAWIRASSSYEQYF
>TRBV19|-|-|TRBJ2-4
TGTGCCACCGAGGACAGGGCCCTCCGGGGGGACATTCAGTACTTC
CATEDRALRGDIQYF
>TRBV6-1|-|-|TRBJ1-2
TGTGCCACCAACCAGGACGTGAGGGTGGGGGGCTACACCTTC
CATNQDVRVGGYTF
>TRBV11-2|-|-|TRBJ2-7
TGTGCCAGCAGCCCGCCAGGGTTATTCTCCTACGAGCAGTACTTC
CASSPPGLFSYEQYF
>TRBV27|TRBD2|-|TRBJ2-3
TGTGCCAGCAGTTTGGATGAGGGACTAGCGGGAAACACGGATACGCAGTATTTT
CASSLDEGLAGNTDTQYF
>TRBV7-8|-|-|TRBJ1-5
TGTGCCAGCAGCTTATGGGGGACCCATAGCAATCAGCCCCAGCATTTT
CASSLWGTHSNQPQHF
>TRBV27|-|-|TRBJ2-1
TGTGCCAGCAGTTTTCCTCCTGAGCAGTTCTTC
CASSFPPEQFF
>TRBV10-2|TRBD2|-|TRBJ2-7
TGCGCCAGCAGTGCCCCCACTAGCGGCTACGAGCAGTACTTC
CASSAPTSGYEQYF
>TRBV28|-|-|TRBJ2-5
TGTGCCAGCAGTTGGGTGGGAGTACAAGAGACCCAGTACTTC
CASSWVGVQETQYF
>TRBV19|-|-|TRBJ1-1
TGTGCCAGTCAACACATCCGTGGGAACACTGAAGCTTTCTTT
CASQHIRGNTEAFF
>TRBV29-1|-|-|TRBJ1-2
TGCAGCGTTGAAAGGGCCACAGGGAACTATGGCTACACCTTC
CSVERATGNYGYTF
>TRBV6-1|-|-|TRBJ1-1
TGTGCCAGCAGGACAGGCGTGAACACTGAAGCTTTCTTT
CASRTGVNTEAFF
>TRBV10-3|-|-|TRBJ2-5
TGTGCCATCAGTGAGTCGCTCGGAATCGGTCAAGAGACCCAGTACTTC
CAISESLGIGQETQYF
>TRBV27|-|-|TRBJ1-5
TGTGCCAGCAGTTTATTCCCACCGGGCAATCAGCCCCAGCATTTT
CASSLFPPGNQPQHF
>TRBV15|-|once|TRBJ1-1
TGTGCCACCAGCAGAGTGCGGTACACTGAAGCTTTCTTT
CATSRVRYTEAFF
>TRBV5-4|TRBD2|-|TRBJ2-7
TGTGCCAGCAGCTTGGCCGGGACTAGATCCTACGAGCAGTACTTC
CASSLAGTRSYEQYF
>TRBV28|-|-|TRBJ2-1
TGTGCCAGCAGGTCCCGGGGAAATGAGCAGTTCTTC
CASRSRGNEQFF
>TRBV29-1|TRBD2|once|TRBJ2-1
TGCAGCGTTGGTCTAGCGGATTACAATGAGCAGTTCTTC
CSVGLADYNEQFF
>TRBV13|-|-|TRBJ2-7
TGTGCCAGCAGCTTAGGTCGCAGTTACTACGAGCAGTACTTC
CASSLGRSYYEQYF
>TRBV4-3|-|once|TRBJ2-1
TGCGCCAGCAGCCCCTCGGTATATCCCTCCTACAATGAGCAGTTCTTC
CASSPSVYPSYNEQFF
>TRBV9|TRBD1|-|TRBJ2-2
TGTGCCAGCAGCGCGACAGGGGCCTTAGATTCCACCGGGGAGCTGTTTTTT
CASSATGALDSTGELFF
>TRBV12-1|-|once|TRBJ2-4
TGTGCCAGCAGCTCCGGACTAGCGGGAGGGGTCAAAAACATTCAGTACTTC
CASSSGLAGGVKNIQYF
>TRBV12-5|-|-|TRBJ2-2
TGTGCTAGTGGTTTGCAGCAGGGGAGCACCGGGGAGCTGTTTTTT
CASGLQQGSTGELFF
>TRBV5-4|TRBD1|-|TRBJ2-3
TGTGCCAGCAGCTACCTGACAGGGGTTACGGGTGAATCAGATACGCAGTATTTT
CASSYLTGVTGESDTQYF
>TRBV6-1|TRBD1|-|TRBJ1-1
TGTGCCAGCAGTGACTGGGACAGATCAAACACTGAAGCTTTCTTT
CASSDWDRSNTEAFF
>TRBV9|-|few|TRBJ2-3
TGTGCCAGCAGCGTATCTCCAGGGTTCAGGGCCTCAGTGTCAGATACGCAGTATTTT
CASSVSPGFRASVSDTQYF
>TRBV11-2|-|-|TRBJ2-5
TGTGCCAGCAGCTTACTTTGGTCGGACAACCAAGAGACCCAGTACTTC
CASSLLWSDNQETQYF
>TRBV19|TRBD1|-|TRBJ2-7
TGTGCCAGTAGGGGATTCAGGGGGAGTGGCGACGGGATCTACTACGAGCAGTACTTC
CASRGFRGSGDGIYYEQYF
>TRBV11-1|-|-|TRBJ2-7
TGTGCCAGCAGCCCCGGGGTAGTCATCTACGAGCAGTACTTC
CASSPGVVIYEQYF
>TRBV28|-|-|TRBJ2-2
TGTGCCAGCAGTCGCCCGGACAGAGACGCGAACACCGGGGAGCTGTTTTTT
CASSRPDRDANTGELFF
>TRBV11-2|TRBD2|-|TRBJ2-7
TGTGCCAGCAGCTTAGGAGGGACTAGGGTTGACGAGCAGTACTTC
CASSLGGTRVDEQYF
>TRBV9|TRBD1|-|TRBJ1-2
TGTGCCAGCAGCGACAGGGGAGAGTATGGCTACACCTTC
CASSDRGEYGYTF